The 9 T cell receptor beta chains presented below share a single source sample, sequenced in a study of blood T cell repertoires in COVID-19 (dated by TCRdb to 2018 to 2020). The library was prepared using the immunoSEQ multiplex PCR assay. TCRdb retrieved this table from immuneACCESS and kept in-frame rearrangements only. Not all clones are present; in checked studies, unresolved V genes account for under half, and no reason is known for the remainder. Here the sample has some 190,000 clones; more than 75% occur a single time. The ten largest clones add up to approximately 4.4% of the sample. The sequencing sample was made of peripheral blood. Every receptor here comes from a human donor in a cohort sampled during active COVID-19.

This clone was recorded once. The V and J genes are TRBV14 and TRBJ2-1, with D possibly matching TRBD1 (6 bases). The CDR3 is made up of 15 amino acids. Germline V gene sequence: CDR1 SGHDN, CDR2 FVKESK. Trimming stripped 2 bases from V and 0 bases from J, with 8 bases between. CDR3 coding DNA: TGTGCCAGCAGCCAACGGGACATCTCCTACAATGAGCAGTTCTTC. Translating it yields CASSQRDISYNEQFF. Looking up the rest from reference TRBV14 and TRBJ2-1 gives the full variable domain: EAGVTQFPSHSVIEKGQTVTLRCDPISGHDNLYWYRRVMGKEIKFLLHFVKESKQDESGMPNNRFLAERTGGTYSTLKVQPAELEDSGVYFCASSQRDISYNEQFFGPGTRLTVL.

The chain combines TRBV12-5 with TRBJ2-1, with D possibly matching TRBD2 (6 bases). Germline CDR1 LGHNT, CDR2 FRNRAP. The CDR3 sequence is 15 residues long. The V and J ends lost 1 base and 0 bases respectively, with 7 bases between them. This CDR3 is CASGLGTNSYNEQFF. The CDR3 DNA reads TGTGCTAGTGGTTTGGGGACTAACTCCTACAATGAGCAGTTCTTC.

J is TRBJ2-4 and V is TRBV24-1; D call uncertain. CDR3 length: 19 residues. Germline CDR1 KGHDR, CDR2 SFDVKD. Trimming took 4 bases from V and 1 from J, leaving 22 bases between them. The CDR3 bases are TGTGCCACCAGTGAGAATCGGCGAGGATACCGTCGGGCCAAAAACATTCAGTACTTC. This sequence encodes CATSENRRGYRRAKNIQYF.

The CDR3 coding sequence is TGCGCCAGCAGCCAAGATCGACACAGCCAATCCCCCTACGAGCAGTACTTC. Protein sequence: CASSQDRHSQSPYEQYF. The gene calls are TRBV4-3 and TRBJ2-7; D unresolved. The CDR3 sequence is 17 residues long. The germline CDR1 and CDR2 sequences are LGHNA and YSLEER. V shed 0 bases and J shed 2 bases, with 17 bases lying between them.

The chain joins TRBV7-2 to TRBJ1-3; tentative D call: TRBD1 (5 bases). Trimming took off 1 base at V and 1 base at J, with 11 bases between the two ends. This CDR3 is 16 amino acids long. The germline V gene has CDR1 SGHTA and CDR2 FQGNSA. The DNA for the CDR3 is TGTGCCAGCAGCTTAGAATCAGGACATTCTGGAAACACCATATATTTT. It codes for CASSLESGHSGNTIYF.

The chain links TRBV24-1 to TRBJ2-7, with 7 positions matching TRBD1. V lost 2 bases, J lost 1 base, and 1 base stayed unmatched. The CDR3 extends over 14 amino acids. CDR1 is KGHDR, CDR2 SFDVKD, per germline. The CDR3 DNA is TGTGCCACCAGTGATTCGACAGGGTCCTACGAGCAGTACTTC. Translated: CATSDSTGSYEQYF.

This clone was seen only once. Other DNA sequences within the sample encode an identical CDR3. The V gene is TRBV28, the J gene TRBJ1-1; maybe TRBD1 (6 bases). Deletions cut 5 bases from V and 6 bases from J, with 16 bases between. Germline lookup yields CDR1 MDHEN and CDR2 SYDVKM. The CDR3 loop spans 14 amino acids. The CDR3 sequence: CASSGTGGLAEAFF. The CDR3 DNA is TGTGCCAGCAGTGGGACGGGGGGCTTAGCTGAAGCTTTCTTT.

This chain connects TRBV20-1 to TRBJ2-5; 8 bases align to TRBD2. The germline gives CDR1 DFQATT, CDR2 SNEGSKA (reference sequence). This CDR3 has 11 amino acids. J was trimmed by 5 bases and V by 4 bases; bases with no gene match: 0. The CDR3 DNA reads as TGCAGTGCTACGGGAGGGGAGACCCAGTACTTC. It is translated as CSATGGETQYF.

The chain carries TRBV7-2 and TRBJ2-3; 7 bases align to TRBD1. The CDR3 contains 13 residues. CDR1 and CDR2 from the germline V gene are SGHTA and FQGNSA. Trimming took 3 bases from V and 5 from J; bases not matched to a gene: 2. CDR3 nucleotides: TGTGCCAGCAGCTTTAGACAGGGAGATACGCAGTATTTT. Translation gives CASSFRQGDTQYF.